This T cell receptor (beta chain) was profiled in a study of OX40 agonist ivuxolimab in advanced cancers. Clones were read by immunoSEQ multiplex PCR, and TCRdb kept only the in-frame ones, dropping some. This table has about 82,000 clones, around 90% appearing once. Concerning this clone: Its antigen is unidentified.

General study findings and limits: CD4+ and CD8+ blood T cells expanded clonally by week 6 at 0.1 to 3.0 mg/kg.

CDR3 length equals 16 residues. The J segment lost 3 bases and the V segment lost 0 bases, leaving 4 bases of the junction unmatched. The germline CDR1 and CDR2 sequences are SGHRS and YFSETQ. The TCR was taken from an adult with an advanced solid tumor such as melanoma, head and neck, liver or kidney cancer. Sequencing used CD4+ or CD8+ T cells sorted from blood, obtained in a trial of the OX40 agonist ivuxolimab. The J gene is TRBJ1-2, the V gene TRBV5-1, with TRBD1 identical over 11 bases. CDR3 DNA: TGCGCCAGCAGCTTGGGTCGGACAGGGGGCCACTATGGCTACACCTTC. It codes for CASSLGRTGGHYGYTF.